The 8 T cell receptor beta chains below come from one sample, sequenced in a study of blood T cell repertoires in COVID-19. The method was immunoSEQ multiplex PCR; TCRdb's version includes in-frame clones alone and lacks a portion of them. The profile covers about 180,000 clones, with roughly 83% appearing a single time and around 6.7% taken by the ten largest. The sequenced sample consisted of peripheral blood. These receptors were collected from a woman aged 40 to 49 with COVID-19, enrolled during active disease.

The table lists this clone with a few counts. V gene TRBV3-1 (or the pseudogene TRBV3-2) combines with J gene TRBJ2-7, with D possibly being TRBD2 (5 bases). The CDR3 totals 14 residues. Germline values: CDR1 LGHDT, CDR2 YNNKEL (reference sequence). V gave up 9 bases and J gave up 2 bases, with 17 bases separating them. Here the CDR3 DNA reads TGTGCCAGTTATGAGGGTATGGGGACCTACGAGCAGTACTTC. Amino acids: CASYEGMGTYEQYF.

The rearrangement joins TRBV5-4 to TRBJ2-5, with 8 bases identical to TRBD2. The CDR3 has 14 amino acids. The trim removed 4 bases at V and 5 bases at J, leaving 7 bases unmatched. CDR1 SGHNT and CDR2 YYREEE come from the germline V gene (reference sequence). CDR3 sequence reads: CASSPGGAWETQYF. CDR3 nucleotides: TGTGCCAGCAGCCCGGGGGGGGCTTGGGAGACCCAGTACTTC.

The chain is built from TRBV5-4 and TRBJ2-2; TRBD1 aligns across 8 bases. The germline gives CDR1 SGHNT, CDR2 YYREEE (reference sequence). V lost 1 base and J lost 7; bases outside the gene matches: 6. CDR3 length: 15 amino acids. In DNA, the CDR3 is TGTGCCAGCAGCTTGCAGGGGGCGAGGGACGGGGAGCTGTTTTTT. It yields the protein CASSLQGARDGELFF.

The gene calls are TRBV27 and TRBJ2-3; 10 nucleotides agree with TRBD2. The J segment lost 2 bases and the V segment lost 5 bases, leaving 4 bases of the junction unmatched. This CDR3 region has 15 residues. From germline, CDR1 is MNHEY and CDR2 SMNVEV (reference sequence). The chain's CDR3 is CASSLGLALTDTQYF. Written as DNA, the CDR3 is TGTGCCAGCAGTCTGGGACTAGCGCTCACAGATACGCAGTATTTT.

The chain is built from TRBV27 and TRBJ2-2; D might be TRBD2 (5 bases). Per germline, CDR1 MNHEY and CDR2 SMNVEV (reference sequence). Deletions cut 2 bases from V and 6 bases from J, with 10 bases between. The CDR3 is 14 amino acids. The DNA for the CDR3 is TGTGCCAGCAGTTTAGGGAGTTTCCCCGGGGAGCTGTTTTTT. Translation: CASSLGSFPGELFF.

This clone is a singleton in its sample. The chain recombines TRBV6-5 with TRBJ2-2; D call uncertain. The CDR3 totals 12 residues. V was shortened by 5 bases and J by 5 bases, with 6 bases between the two germline ends. CDR1 is MNHEY, CDR2 SVGAGI, per germline. The CDR3 nucleotides read TGTGCCAGCAGTAAGAGAACCGGGGAGCTGTTTTTT. Translation gives CASSKRTGELFF.

V is TRBV6-5 and J is TRBJ2-4; 9 bases fit TRBD1. CDR3 size: 15 residues. The trim removed 4 bases at V and 6 bases at J, leaving 7 bases unmatched. CDR1 and CDR2 from the germline V gene are MNHEY and SVGAGI. CDR3 loop: CASSSPGQGRNIQYF. The CDR3 bases are TGTGCCAGCAGTTCGCCGGGACAGGGCCGAAACATTCAGTACTTC.

This chain links TRBV6-1 with TRBJ2-2, with D perhaps TRBD1 (5 bases). Germline V lookup: CDR1 MNHNS, CDR2 SASEGT. The CDR3 consists of 13 residues. Trimming took off 6 bases at V and 4 bases at J, with 9 bases between the two ends. The CDR3 bases are TGTGCCAGCAGGACAGATGGCACCGGGGAGCTGTTTTTT. It is translated as CASRTDGTGELFF.